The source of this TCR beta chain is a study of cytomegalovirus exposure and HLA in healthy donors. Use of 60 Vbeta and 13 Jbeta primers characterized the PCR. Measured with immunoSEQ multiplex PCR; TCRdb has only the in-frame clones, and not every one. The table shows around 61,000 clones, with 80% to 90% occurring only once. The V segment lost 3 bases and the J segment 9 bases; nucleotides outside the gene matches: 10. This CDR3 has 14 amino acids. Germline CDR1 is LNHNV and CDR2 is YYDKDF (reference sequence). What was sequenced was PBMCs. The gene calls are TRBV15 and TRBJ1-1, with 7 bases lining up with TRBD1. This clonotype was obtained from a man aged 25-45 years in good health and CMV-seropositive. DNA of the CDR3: TGTGCCACCAGCAGCTCCGGGACAGAGGACAAAGCTTTCTTT. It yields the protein CATSSSGTEDKAFF.